This TCR beta chain was sequenced for a study of T cells after yellow fever vaccination. Overall study: Low-cell-number fractions were prepared with SMART-Seq v4 Ultra Low Input. General study points: CD4 and CD8 compartments shared a small share of clonotypes, likely from convergent recombination.

5'RACE template switching generated TCR cDNA, adding a universal primer site and UMIs. TCRdb re-called the 5' RACE reads through MiXCR, storing one row per CDR3 protein. Of hundreds of thousands of distinct CDR3 sequences listed, 7% to 9% were seen once; the top ten hold approximately 15%. Germline CDR1 reads KGHSH; CDR2 reads LQKENI. CDR3 length: 16 residues. V lost 3 bases, J lost 5 bases, and 7 bases stayed unmatched. Comment on this clonotype: Its target is unknown.

V usage is TRBV18 and J usage is TRBJ2-5; TRBD1 agrees at 12 bases. The source of this sequence is a man aged 18 to 35 who received the YFV17D yellow fever vaccine. The input for sequencing was PBMCs, taken approximately 40 days after the first yellow fever vaccination. Here the CDR3 DNA reads TGTGCCAGCTCACCCGTTGTTGGGACAGGGGGCGAGACCCAGTACTTC. It translates to CASSPVVGTGGETQYF.